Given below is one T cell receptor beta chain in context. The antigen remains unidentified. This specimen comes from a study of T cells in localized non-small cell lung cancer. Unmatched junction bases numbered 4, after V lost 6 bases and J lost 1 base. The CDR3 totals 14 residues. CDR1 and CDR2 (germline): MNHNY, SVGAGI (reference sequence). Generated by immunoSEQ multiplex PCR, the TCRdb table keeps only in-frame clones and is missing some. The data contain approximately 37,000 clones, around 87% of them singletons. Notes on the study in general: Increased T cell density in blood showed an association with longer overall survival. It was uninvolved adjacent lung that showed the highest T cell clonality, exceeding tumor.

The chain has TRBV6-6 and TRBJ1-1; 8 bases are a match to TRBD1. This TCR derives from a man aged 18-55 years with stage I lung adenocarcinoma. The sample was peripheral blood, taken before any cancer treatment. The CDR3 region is CASRETGENTEAFF. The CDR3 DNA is TGTGCCAGCAGGGAGACAGGGGAGAACACTGAAGCTTTCTTT.